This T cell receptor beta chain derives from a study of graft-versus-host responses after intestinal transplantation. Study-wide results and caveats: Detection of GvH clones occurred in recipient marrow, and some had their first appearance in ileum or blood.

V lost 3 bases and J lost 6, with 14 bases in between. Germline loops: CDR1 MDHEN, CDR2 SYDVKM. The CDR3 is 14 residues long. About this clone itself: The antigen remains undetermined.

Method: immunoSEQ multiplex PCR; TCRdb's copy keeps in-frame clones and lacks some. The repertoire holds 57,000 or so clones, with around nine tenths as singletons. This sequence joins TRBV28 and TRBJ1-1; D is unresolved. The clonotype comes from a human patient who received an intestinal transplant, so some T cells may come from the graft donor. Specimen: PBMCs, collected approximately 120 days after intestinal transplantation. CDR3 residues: CASSLAGRDAEAFF. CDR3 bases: TGTGCCAGCAGTTTGGCCGGGAGGGATGCTGAAGCTTTCTTT.